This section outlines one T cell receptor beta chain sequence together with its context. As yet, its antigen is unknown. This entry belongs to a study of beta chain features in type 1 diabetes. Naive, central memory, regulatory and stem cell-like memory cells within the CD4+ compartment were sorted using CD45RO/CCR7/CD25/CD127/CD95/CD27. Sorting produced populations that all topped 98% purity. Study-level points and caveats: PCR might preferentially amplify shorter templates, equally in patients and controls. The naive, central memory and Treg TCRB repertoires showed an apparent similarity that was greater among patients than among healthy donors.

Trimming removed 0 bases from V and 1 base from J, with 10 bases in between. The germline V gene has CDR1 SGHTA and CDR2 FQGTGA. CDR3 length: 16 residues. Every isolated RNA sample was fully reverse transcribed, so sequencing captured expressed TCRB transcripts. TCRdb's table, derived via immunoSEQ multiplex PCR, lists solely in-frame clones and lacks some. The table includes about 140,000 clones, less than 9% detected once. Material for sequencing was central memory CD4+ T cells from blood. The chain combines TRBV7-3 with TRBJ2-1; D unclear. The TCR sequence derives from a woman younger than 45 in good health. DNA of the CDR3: TGTGCCAGCAGCTTAACTTCCCTAGGTTCCTACAATGAGCAGTTCTTC. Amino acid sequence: CASSLTSLGSYNEQFF.